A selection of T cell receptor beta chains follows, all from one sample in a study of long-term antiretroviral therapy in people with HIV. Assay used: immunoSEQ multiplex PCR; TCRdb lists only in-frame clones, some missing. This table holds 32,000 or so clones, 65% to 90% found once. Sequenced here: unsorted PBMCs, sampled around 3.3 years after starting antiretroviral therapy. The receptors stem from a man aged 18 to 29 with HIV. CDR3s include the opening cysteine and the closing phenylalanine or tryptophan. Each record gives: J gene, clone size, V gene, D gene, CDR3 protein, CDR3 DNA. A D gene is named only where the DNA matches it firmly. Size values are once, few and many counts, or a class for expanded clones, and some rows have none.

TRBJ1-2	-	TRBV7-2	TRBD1	CASSPLSPTGSNLYGYTF	TGTGCCAGCAGCCCCCTCTCTCCGACAGGGTCGAACCTCTATGGCTACACCTTC
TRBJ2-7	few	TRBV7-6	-	CASSRSLGEQYF	TGTGCCAGCAGCCGTTCTCTAGGCGAGCAGTACTTC
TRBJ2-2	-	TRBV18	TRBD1	CASSPGQGSGELFF	TGTGCCAGCTCACCAGGACAGGGGTCCGGGGAGCTGTTTTTT
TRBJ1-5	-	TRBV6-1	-	CASTSGDIGNQPQHF	TGTGCCAGCACCTCAGGGGATATTGGCAATCAGCCCCAGCATTTT
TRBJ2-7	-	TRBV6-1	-	CASLSRGPYEQYF	TGTGCCAGCCTATCGCGGGGCCCCTACGAGCAGTACTTC
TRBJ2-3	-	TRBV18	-	CASSGSTDTQYF	TGTGCCAGCTCAGGGAGCACAGATACGCAGTATTTT
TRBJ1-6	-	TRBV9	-	CASSVAYNSPLHF	TGTGCCAGCAGCGTAGCCTATAATTCACCCCTCCACTTT
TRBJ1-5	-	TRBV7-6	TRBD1	CASSLATGVEPQHF	TGTGCCAGCAGCTTAGCGACAGGGGTGGAGCCCCAGCATTTT
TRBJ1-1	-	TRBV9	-	CASSVDQGNTEAFF	TGTGCCAGCAGCGTAGATCAAGGAAACACTGAAGCTTTCTTT
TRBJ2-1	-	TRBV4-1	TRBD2	CASSLLAGRAANEQFF	TGCGCCAGCAGCCTATTAGCCGGGAGGGCCGCCAATGAGCAGTTCTTC
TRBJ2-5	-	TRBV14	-	CASSPSPRETQYF	TGTGCCAGCAGCCCCAGCCCAAGAGAGACCCAGTACTTC
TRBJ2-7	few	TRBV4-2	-	CASSQEYDRPSYEQYF	TGTGCCAGCAGCCAAGAATATGACAGGCCCTCCTACGAGCAGTACTTC
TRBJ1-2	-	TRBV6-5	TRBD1	CASRGQGAYGYTF	TGTGCCAGCAGAGGACAGGGGGCCTATGGCTACACCTTC
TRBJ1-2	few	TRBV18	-	CASSPGHDHGYTF	TGTGCCAGCTCACCAGGACATGACCATGGCTACACCTTC
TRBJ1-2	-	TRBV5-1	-	CASSLDNYGYTF	TGCGCCAGCAGCTTGGACAACTATGGCTACACCTTC
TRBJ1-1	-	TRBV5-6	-	CASSFRTGMNTEAFF	TGTGCCAGCAGCTTTCGGACCGGAATGAACACTGAAGCTTTCTTT